This T cell receptor beta chain derives from a study of response to subunit inactivated influenza vaccine. This CDR3 spans 16 amino acids. Trimming removed 5 bases at V and 2 bases at J, with 13 bases between. Per germline, CDR1 MNHEY and CDR2 SVGEGT. A remark on this clonotype: Antigen: not known.

Overall study results and limits: Seasonal influenza vaccination, on each occasion, was suggested by the authors to recruit few new T cells.

TCRdb fed the RT-PCR reads into MiXCR, producing one record per CDR3 protein. The table shows about 530,000 distinct CDR3 sequences, with roughly 13% occurring only once. The chain recombines TRBV6-2 or TRBV6-3 with TRBJ2-6, with no clear D. This TCR was recovered from a man in his fifties or sixties who received an inactivated influenza vaccine. Sequences were derived from PBMCs from blood, sampled 45 days after vaccination. The CDR3 sequence: CASSRAAKAGANVLTF. DNA for the CDR3: TGTGCCAGCAGTAGGGCAGCTAAGGCTGGGGCCAACGTCCTGACTTTC.